The 29 T cell receptor beta chains reported below all come from one sample, sequenced in a study of radiation and T cells in renal cell carcinoma. Time point noted: baseline pretreatment blood. Treatment specified: 15 Gy SBRT to primary tumor, nephrectomy 4 weeks later. The assay was immunoSEQ multiplex PCR, and TCRdb's table has in-frame clones only and misses some. Of 110,000 to 150,000 clones listed, 83% were seen once; the top ten hold 20% to 25%. This specimen was blood, taken from a patient whose treatment included radiotherapy and nephrectomy. The origin of the receptors is a woman between 45 and 60 years old with renal cell carcinoma.

V usage is TRBV2 and J usage is TRBJ2-1; the D gene is possibly TRBD1 (5 bases). The CDR3 is made up of 14 amino acids. Germline lookup yields CDR1 SNHLY and CDR2 FYNNEI. Trimming left V 0 bases short and J 10 bases short, with 13 bases between. This CDR3 reads CASSEAPGYIEQFF. DNA of the CDR3: TGTGCCAGCAGTGAAGCGCCAGGGTATATCGAGCAGTTCTTC.

The rearrangement joins TRBV5-4 to TRBJ1-1; D uncertain. The length of the CDR3 is 15 residues. Germline V gene data show CDR1 as SGHNT and CDR2 as YYREEE (reference sequence). The ends were cut back, 4 bases at V and 2 bases at J, with 15 bases in the middle. The CDR3: CASSPRYVGNTEAFF. CDR3 DNA sequence: TGTGCCAGCAGCCCGAGATACGTGGGAAACACTGAAGCTTTCTTT.

The genes are TRBV7-2 and TRBJ1-2; 7 bases agree with TRBD1. The CDR3 has 13 residues. The germline gives CDR1 SGHTA, CDR2 FQGNSA. With V trimmed by 5 bases and J by 4 bases, 4 bases remained unmatched. Here the CDR3 reads CASSGTGAYGYTF. The CDR3 DNA follows: TGTGCCAGCAGCGGAACAGGGGCCTATGGCTACACCTTC.

V gene TRBV7-2 combines with J gene TRBJ1-2, with D perhaps TRBD1 (5 bases). The CDR3 covers 13 residues. In germline, CDR1 is SGHTA, CDR2 FQGNSA. V lost 5 bases, J lost 5 bases, and 12 bases lay in between. CDR3 region: CASSAAGGYGYTF. The CDR3 DNA sequence: TGTGCCAGCAGCGCTGCCGGGGGGTATGGCTACACCTTC.

This clone showed up just a few times. The rearrangement uses TRBV14 and TRBJ1-1; 7 bases match TRBD1. CDR1 and CDR2 (germline): SGHDN, FVKESK. Trimming removed 3 bases from V and 4 bases from J; junction bases left unmatched: 8. This CDR3 is 15 amino acids long. CDR3 sequence: CASSHVTGKVTEAFF. CDR3 bases: TGTGCCAGCAGCCACGTGACAGGGAAAGTCACTGAAGCTTTCTTT.

This CDR3 reads CASSGRDPRGFSTDTQYF. The CDR3 DNA reads as TGTGCCAGCAGTGGAAGGGACCCCCGAGGGTTTAGCACAGATACGCAGTATTTT. This rearrangement joins TRBV25-1 to TRBJ2-3, with D possibly being TRBD1 or TRBD2 (5 bases each). The CDR3 has 18 residues. CDR1 and CDR2 (germline): MGHDK, SYGVNS. Trimming took 4 bases from V and 0 from J, leaving 20 bases between them.

J is TRBJ1-2 and V is TRBV18; TRBD1 agrees at 8 bases. CDR1 and CDR2 (germline): KGHSH, LQKENI. This CDR3 spans 13 amino acids. Trimming took 5 bases from V and 3 from J; bases not matched to a gene: 2. This chain's CDR3 is CASSSQGDYGYTF. Written as DNA, the CDR3 is TGTGCCAGCTCATCACAGGGGGACTATGGCTACACCTTC.

CDR3 protein: CASSLVGTADDGYTF. The CDR3 DNA is TGTGCCAGCAGCTTGGTAGGGACAGCAGACGATGGCTACACCTTC. The chain has TRBV5-5 and TRBJ1-2; TRBD1 aligns across 7 bases. The V gene end was trimmed by 0 bases and the J gene end by 6 bases; junction bases not matched to a gene: 8. The germline gives CDR1 SGHKS, CDR2 YYEKEE (reference sequence). CDR3 length: 15 residues.

The chain has TRBV2 and TRBJ1-1, with TRBD1 matching over 9 bases. This CDR3 is 15 amino acids long. The junction had 9 bases not matched to a gene; V was cut back by 5 bases and J by 5 bases. CDR1 and CDR2 (germline): SNHLY, FYNNEI. The CDR3 reads CASSSLGQGRTEAFF. In DNA, the CDR3 is TGTGCCAGCAGTTCTTTAGGACAGGGGAGAACTGAAGCTTTCTTT.

CDR3 loop: CASSWSGEGRETQYF. CDR3 bases: TGCGCCAGCAGTTGGTCGGGGGAAGGGAGGGAGACCCAGTACTTC. The chain combines TRBV10-2 with TRBJ2-5, with D possibly matching TRBD2 (6 bases). Germline V gene lookup returns CDR1 WSHSY and CDR2 SAAADI. Trimming stripped 5 bases from V and 5 bases from J, with 18 bases between. The CDR3 runs 15 residues.

The chain recombines TRBV30 with TRBJ2-2; D gene uncertain. Trimming cost V 1 base and J 3 bases, with 9 bases left between them. Germline V gene sequence: CDR1 GTSNPN, CDR2 SVGIG (reference sequence). The CDR3 spans 14 residues. The CDR3 here is CAWSGHRYTGELFF. The CDR3 DNA follows: TGTGCCTGGAGTGGCCACAGATACACCGGGGAGCTGTTTTTT.

CDR3 DNA sequence: TGTGCCAGCAGTCCCGCAGGGGATCCTGAAGCTTTCTTT. Translation: CASSPAGDPEAFF. The chain is built from TRBV6-5 and TRBJ1-1, with a tentative D call TRBD1 (6 bases). CDR1 and CDR2 (germline): MNHEY, SVGAGI. The germline V and J ends were trimmed by 5 bases and 6 bases, with 13 bases remaining between them. The CDR3 is 13 residues long.

The chain recombines TRBV2 with TRBJ2-7, with a possible D match to TRBD1 (5 bases). Trimming cost V 2 bases and J 4 bases, with 12 bases left between them. CDR1 SNHLY and CDR2 FYNNEI come from the germline V gene. The CDR3 consists of 14 residues. DNA for the CDR3: TGTGCCAGCAGTGAAAGGCAGGGTGTGTACGAGCAGTACTTC. As protein: CASSERQGVYEQYF.

V usage is TRBV5-1 and J usage is TRBJ2-4; 7 bases fit TRBD1. The CDR3 has 16 residues. With 1 base clipped from V and 5 bases from J, the junction kept 9 bases outside the gene matches. Germline V lookup: CDR1 SGHRS, CDR2 YFSETQ. This CDR3 is CASSLLPGGLENIQYF. Here the CDR3 DNA reads TGCGCCAGCAGCTTGTTGCCAGGGGGTTTAGAAAACATTCAGTACTTC.

The V gene is TRBV7-8, the J gene TRBJ2-7; D is tentatively TRBD1 or TRBD2 (5 bases each). The CDR3 runs 14 residues. Trimming removed 1 base at V and 3 bases at J, with 10 bases between. Germline-derived CDR1 and CDR2 are SGHVS and FQNEAQ. The CDR3 sequence: CASSLVEGNYEQYF. CDR3 sequence (DNA): TGTGCCAGCAGCTTAGTCGAGGGGAACTACGAGCAGTACTTC.

The chain joins TRBV9 to TRBJ1-2, with 8 bases matching TRBD1. The J segment lost 0 bases and the V segment lost 4 bases, leaving 5 bases of the junction unmatched. The germline V gene encodes CDR1 SGDLS and CDR2 YYNGEE. The CDR3 is made up of 15 amino acids. The CDR3 nucleotides are TGTGCCAGCAGCTTAGGACAGGGCGCTAACTATGGCTACACCTTC. Translation gives CASSLGQGANYGYTF. The full variable domain, in which reference TRBV9 and TRBJ1-2 provide the parts outside the CDR3, is DSGVTQTPKHLITATGQRVTLRCSPRSGDLSVYWYQQSLDQGLQFLIQYYNGEERAKGNILERFSAQQFPDLHSELNLSSLELGDSALYFCASSLGQGANYGYTFGSGTRLTVV.

This clone was detected only once. The chain has TRBV6-5 and TRBJ2-1; 8 bases are shared with TRBD1. J was trimmed by 5 bases and V by 8 bases; bases with no gene match: 8. CDR3 length equals 14 residues. Per germline, CDR1 MNHEY and CDR2 SVGAGI. The CDR3 loop reads CASSNDRGDNEQFF. The CDR3 bases are TGTGCCAGCTCGAACGACAGGGGTGACAATGAGCAGTTCTTC.

This chain uses TRBV7-2 with TRBJ1-2; TRBD1 might be the D (6 bases). From germline, CDR1 is SGHTA and CDR2 FQGNSA. This CDR3 has 15 amino acids. V was trimmed by 7 bases and J by 3 bases, leaving 18 bases between them. The CDR3 reads CASIPYGGAYYGYTF. The CDR3 coding sequence is TGTGCCAGCATCCCCTATGGGGGGGCCTACTATGGCTACACCTTC.

The chain employs TRBV13 and TRBJ2-3; no reliable D call. Per the germline V gene, CDR1 is PRHDT and CDR2 is FYEKMQ (reference sequence). The CDR3 totals 13 residues. With 0 bases removed from V and 4 bases from J, the gap between germline ends came to 5 bases. Written as DNA, the CDR3 is TGTGCCAGCAGCTTAGGAGAGCCAGATACGCAGTATTTT. This codes for CASSLGEPDTQYF.

The chain employs TRBV29-1 and TRBJ2-7, with TRBD1 matching over 10 bases. CDR3 length: 15 amino acids. Trimming removed 4 bases from V and 5 bases from J; junction bases left unmatched: 11. Germline V gene lookup returns CDR1 SQVTM and CDR2 ANQGSEA. In nucleotides, the CDR3 is TGCAGCGTTGCCGGGGGACAGGGGCTTCCCAACGAGCAGTACTTC. Translated: CSVAGGQGLPNEQYF.

This chain joins TRBV14 and TRBJ2-3, with TRBD2 matching 9 bases. The CDR3 is 17 residues long. Germline-derived CDR1 and CDR2 are SGHDN and FVKESK. Trimming at V came to 0 bases and at J to 7 bases, leaving 11 bases not matched to a gene. CDR3 nucleotide sequence: TGTGCCAGCAGCCAAGATTGGGGGCGGGAGGGCCCGAATACGCAGTATTTT. Its protein is CASSQDWGREGPNTQYF.

This clone occurred a few times. The chain carries TRBV2 and TRBJ2-5; 8 bases match TRBD2. The CDR3 is 14 residues long. Trimming took 11 bases from V and 2 from J; bases not matched to a gene: 10. Germline V gene data show CDR1 as SNHLY and CDR2 as FYNNEI. The CDR3 nucleotides read TGTGCCGGCAAACTAGCGGCCCAACAAGAGACCCAGTACTTC. This encodes CAGKLAAQQETQYF.

This clone showed up just a few times. V and J are TRBV5-1 and TRBJ1-5; D unresolved. The germline V gene encodes CDR1 SGHRS and CDR2 YFSETQ. This CDR3 contains 13 residues. V lost 2 bases and J 4 bases, leaving 7 bases between the germline ends. The CDR3 region is CASSLSPNQPQHF. In DNA, the CDR3 is TGCGCCAGCAGCTTATCCCCAAATCAGCCCCAGCATTTT.

This clone was recorded only once. This sequence joins TRBV14 and TRBJ1-2; D is possibly TRBD1 (5 bases). Germline values: CDR1 SGHDN, CDR2 FVKESK. V was clipped by 3 bases and J by 6 bases, with 20 bases between them. This CDR3 comprises 16 residues. The CDR3 sequence: CASSHTPPGRVHGYTF. CDR3 bases: TGTGCCAGCAGCCACACCCCCCCGGGCAGGGTCCATGGCTACACCTTC.

The V call is TRBV5-4, the J call TRBJ2-5, with 9 bases matching TRBD1. V shed 4 bases and J 4 bases; nucleotides not matched to a gene: 2. CDR1 is SGHNT, CDR2 YYREEE, per germline (reference sequence). The CDR3 is 13 residues long. DNA for the CDR3: TGTGCCAGCAGCCAGGACAGGGGAGAGACCCAGTACTTC. It specifies CASSQDRGETQYF. The full variable domain, its missing parts supplied by reference TRBV5-4 and TRBJ2-5, is ETGVTQSPTHLIKTRGQQVTLRCSSQSGHNTVSWYQQALGQGPQFIFQYYREEENGRGNFPPRFSGLQFPNYSSELNVNALELDDSALYLCASSQDRGETQYFGPGTRLLVL.

This chain links TRBV19 with TRBJ2-5; 14 positions match TRBD2. In germline, CDR1 is LNHDA, CDR2 SQIVND (reference sequence). The CDR3 is 15 amino acids. V was clipped by 5 bases and J by 4 bases; unmatched bases: 3. This chain's CDR3 is CASSGGLAGAETQYF. The DNA of the CDR3 is TGTGCCAGTAGTGGGGGACTAGCGGGAGCAGAGACCCAGTACTTC. The variable domain in full, with the rest retrieved from reference TRBV19 and TRBJ2-5, is DGGITQSPKYLFRKEGQNVTLSCEQNLNHDAMYWYRQDPGQGLRLIYYSQIVNDFQKGDIAEGYSVSREKKESFPLTVTSAQKNPTAFYLCASSGGLAGAETQYFGPGTRLLVL.

Of note for this clone: A read error may account for a junction end that differs from germline. This sequence joins TRBV5-4 and TRBJ1-2; D uncertain. CDR3 length: 13 residues. Looked up from germline, CDR1 is SGHNT and CDR2 is YYREEE (reference sequence). The CDR3 protein is CASTLEWAFGYTF. As DNA, the CDR3 is TGTGCCAGCACCTTGGAGTGGGCTTTTGGCTACACCTTC. Full variable domain (rest looked up from reference TRBV5-4 and TRBJ1-2): ETGVTQSPTHLIKTRGQQVTLRCSSQSGHNTVSWYQQALGQGPQFIFQYYREEENGRGNFPPRFSGLQFPNYSSELNVNALELDDSALYLCASTLEWAFGYTFGSGTRLTVV.

The rearrangement joins TRBV4-3 to TRBJ2-1; D unclear. The ends were cut back, 8 bases at V and 2 bases at J, with 7 bases in the middle. The germline V gene has CDR1 LGHNA and CDR2 YSLEER. CDR3 length equals 12 residues. CDR3 DNA: TGCGCCAGCGGTACTACCTACAATGAGCAGTTCTTC. This encodes CASGTTYNEQFF.

V gene TRBV6-5 combines with J gene TRBJ1-6; tentative D call: TRBD1 (5 bases). CDR1 is MNHEY and CDR2 is SVGAGI in the germline V gene. Trimming stripped 6 bases from V and 7 bases from J, with 13 bases between. The CDR3 contains 14 residues. The CDR3 region is CASSYRSGNSPLHF. The CDR3 DNA reads as TGTGCCAGCAGCTACAGGTCGGGCAATTCACCCCTCCACTTT.